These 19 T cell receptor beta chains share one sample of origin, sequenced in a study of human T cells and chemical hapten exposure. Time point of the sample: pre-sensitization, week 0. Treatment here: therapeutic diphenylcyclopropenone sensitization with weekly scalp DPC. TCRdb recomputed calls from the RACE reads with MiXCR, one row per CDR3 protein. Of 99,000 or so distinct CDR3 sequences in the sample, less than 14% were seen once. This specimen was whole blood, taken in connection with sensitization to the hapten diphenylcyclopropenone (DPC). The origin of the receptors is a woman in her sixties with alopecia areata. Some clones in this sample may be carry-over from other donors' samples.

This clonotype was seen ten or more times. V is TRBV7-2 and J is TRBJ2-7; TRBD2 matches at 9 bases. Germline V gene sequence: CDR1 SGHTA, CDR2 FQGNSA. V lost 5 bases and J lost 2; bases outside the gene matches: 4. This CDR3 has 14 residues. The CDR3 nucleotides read TGTGCCAGCAGCCCTTTAGCGGGAGCCTACGAGCAGTACTTC. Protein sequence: CASSPLAGAYEQYF.

This CDR3 is CASGVQGYEQYF. CDR3 DNA: TGTGCCAGTGGGGTCCAAGGTTACGAGCAGTACTTC. The chain links TRBV10-3 to TRBJ2-7; D not certain. The germline gives CDR1 ENHRY, CDR2 SYGVKD. The CDR3 loop spans 12 amino acids. Between the trimmed V and J ends, which lost 10 bases and 4 bases, there was a span of 14 bases.

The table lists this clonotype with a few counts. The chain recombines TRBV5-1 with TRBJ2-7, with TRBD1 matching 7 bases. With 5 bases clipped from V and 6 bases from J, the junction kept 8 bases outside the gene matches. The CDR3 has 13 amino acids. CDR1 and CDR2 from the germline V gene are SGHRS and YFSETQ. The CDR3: CASRAHTGVEQYF. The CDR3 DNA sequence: TGCGCCAGCAGGGCTCATACAGGGGTCGAGCAGTACTTC.

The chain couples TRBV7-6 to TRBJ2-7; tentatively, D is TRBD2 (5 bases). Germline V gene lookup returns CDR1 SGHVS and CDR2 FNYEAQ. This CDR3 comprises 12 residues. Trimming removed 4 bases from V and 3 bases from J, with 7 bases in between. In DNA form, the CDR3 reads TGTGCCAGCAGCTCACTAGTCTACGAGCAGTACTTC. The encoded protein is CASSSLVYEQYF.

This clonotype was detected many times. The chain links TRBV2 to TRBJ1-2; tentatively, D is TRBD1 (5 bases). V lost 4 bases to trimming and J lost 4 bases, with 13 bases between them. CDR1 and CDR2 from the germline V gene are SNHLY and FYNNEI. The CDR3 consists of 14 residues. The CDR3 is CASSVGRESYGYTF. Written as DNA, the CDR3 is TGTGCCAGCAGTGTCGGCAGGGAGTCCTATGGCTACACCTTC.

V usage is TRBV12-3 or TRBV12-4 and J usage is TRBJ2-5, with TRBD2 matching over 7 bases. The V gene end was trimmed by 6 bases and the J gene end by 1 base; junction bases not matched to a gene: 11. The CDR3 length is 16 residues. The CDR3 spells CASRPGGSQTQETQYF. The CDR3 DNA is TGTGCCAGCAGACCCGGGGGGAGCCAGACCCAAGAGACCCAGTACTTC.

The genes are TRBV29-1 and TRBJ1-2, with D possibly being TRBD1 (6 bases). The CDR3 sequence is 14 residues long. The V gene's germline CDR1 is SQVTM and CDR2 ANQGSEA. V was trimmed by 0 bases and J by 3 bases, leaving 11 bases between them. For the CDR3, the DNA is TGCAGCGTTGAAGATTGGGGGCGCGACTATGGCTACACCTTC. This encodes CSVEDWGRDYGYTF.

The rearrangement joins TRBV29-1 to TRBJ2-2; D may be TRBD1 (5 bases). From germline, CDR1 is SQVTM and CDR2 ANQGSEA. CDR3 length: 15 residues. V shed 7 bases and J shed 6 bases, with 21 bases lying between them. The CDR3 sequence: CSAIGAGYVAGELFF. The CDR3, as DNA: TGCAGCGCAATTGGGGCAGGGTATGTCGCCGGGGAGCTGTTTTTT.

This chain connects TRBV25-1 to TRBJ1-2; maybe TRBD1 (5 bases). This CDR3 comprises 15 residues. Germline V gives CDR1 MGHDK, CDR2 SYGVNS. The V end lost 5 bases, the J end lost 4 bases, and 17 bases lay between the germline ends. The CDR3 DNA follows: TGTGCCAGCAGTCCGACGGGGCTTTGGAGCTATGGCTACACCTTC. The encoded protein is CASSPTGLWSYGYTF.

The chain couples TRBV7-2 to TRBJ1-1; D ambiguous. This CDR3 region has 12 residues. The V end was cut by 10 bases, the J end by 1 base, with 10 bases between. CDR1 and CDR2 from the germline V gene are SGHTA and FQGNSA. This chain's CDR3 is CATPLTNTEAFF. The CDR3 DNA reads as TGTGCCACTCCCCTTACGAACACTGAAGCTTTCTTT.

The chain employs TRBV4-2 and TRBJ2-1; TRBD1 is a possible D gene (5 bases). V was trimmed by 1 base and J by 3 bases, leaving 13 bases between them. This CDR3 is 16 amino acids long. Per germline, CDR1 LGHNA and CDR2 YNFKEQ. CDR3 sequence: CASSQAGRVGYNEQFF. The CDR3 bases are TGTGCCAGCAGCCAAGCGGGCAGGGTAGGCTACAATGAGCAGTTCTTC.

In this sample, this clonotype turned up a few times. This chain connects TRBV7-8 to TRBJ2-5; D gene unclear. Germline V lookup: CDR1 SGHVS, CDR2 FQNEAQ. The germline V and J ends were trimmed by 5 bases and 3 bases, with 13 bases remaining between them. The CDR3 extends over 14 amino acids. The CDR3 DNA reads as TGTGCCAGCAGCCCCCGGGCAGGAAAAGAGACCCAGTACTTC. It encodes CASSPRAGKETQYF.

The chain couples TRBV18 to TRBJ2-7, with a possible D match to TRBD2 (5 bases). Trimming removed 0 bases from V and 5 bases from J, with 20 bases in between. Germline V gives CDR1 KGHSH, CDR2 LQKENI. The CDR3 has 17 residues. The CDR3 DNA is TGTGCCAGCTCACCACCTTCAGGAGGAGCTCGGGTGAACGAGCAGTACTTC. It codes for CASSPPSGGARVNEQYF. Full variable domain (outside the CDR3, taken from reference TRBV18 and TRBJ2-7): NAGVMQNPRHLVRRRGQEARLRCSPMKGHSHVYWYRQLPEEGLKFMVYLQKENIIDESGMPKERFSAEFPKEGPSILRIQQVVRGDSAAYFCASSPPSGGARVNEQYFGPGTRLTVT.

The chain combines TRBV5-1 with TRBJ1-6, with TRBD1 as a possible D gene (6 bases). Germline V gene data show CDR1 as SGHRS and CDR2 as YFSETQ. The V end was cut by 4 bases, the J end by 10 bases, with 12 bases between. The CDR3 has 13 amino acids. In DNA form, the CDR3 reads TGCGCCAGCAGCCCGGGACAAGGGTCACCCCTCCACTTT. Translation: CASSPGQGSPLHF.

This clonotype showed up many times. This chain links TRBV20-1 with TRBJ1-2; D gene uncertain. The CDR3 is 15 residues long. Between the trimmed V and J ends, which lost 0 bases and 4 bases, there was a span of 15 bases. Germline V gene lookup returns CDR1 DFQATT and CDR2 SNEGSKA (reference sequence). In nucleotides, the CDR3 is TGCAGTGCTAGAGATCGGGAGGGCGCAACCTATGGCTACACCTTC. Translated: CSARDREGATYGYTF.

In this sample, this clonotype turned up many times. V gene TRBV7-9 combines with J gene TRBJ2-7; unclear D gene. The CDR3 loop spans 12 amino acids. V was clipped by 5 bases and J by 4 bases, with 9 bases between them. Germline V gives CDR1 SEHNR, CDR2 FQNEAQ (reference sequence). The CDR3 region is CASSRAQYEQYF. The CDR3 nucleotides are TGTGCCAGCAGCCGAGCCCAGTACGAGCAGTACTTC.

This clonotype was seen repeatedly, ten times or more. In DNA, the CDR3 is TGTGCCAGCAGCCGTATAGGGTACAACTCTGGAAACACCATATATTTT. Encoded protein: CASSRIGYNSGNTIYF. The chain uses TRBV7-2 and TRBJ1-3; D is unclear. This CDR3 is 16 amino acids long. CDR1 is SGHTA, CDR2 FQGNSA, per germline. Trimming removed 5 bases from V and 0 bases from J, with 14 bases in between.

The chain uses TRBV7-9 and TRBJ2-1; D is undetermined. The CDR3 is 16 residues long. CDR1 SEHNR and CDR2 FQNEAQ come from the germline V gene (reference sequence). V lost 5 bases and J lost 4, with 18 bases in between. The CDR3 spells CASSPLLQHLYNEQFF. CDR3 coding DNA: TGTGCCAGCAGCCCCCTACTACAACACCTTTACAATGAGCAGTTCTTC.

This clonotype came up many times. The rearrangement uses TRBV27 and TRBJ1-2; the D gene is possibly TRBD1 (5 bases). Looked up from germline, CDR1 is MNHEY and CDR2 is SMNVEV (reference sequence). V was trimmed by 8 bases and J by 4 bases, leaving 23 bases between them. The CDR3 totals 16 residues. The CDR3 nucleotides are TGTGCCAGCTGGGGGTTGCGTCTGCCCAAGGGCTATGGCTACACCTTC. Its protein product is CASWGLRLPKGYGYTF.